This T cell receptor (beta chain) was profiled in a study of T-cell reconstitution after alpha-beta-depleted transplantation in children. The CDR3 is 16 residues long. CDR1 LNHNV and CDR2 YYDKDF come from the germline V gene (reference sequence). V was trimmed by 2 bases and J by 0 bases, leaving 10 bases between them. Preparing the TCRbeta library involved the use of unique molecular identifiers. TCRdb re-called the PCR reads through MiXCR, storing one row per CDR3 protein. The data show roughly 90,000 distinct CDR3 sequences, with 10% to 15% seen just once and around 13% held by the top ten. This clonotype was counted only a few times.

Sequences were derived from PBMCs from the stem cell graft donor, sampled from the stem cell graft. The rearrangement uses TRBV15 and TRBJ2-2; the D gene is possibly TRBD1 (6 bases). This receptor was identified in a human donor who donated a stem cell graft to a child with inherited bone marrow failure. The CDR3: CATSRPGTTNTGELFF. In DNA form, the CDR3 reads TGTGCCACCAGCAGACCCGGGACAACGAACACCGGGGAGCTGTTTTTT.